The subject of this entry is one T cell receptor beta chain. The data belong to a study of blood T cell repertoires in COVID-19. About the research overall: Material from acute and convalescent COVID-19 was sourced from the United States, Italy and Spain. PBMCs, B-cell-depleted T cells, or T cells provided the cDNA or gDNA that made up the material.

Source study methods: Estimation of nucleated cell counts relied on the amplification of reference gene primers. Sequencing was performed with immunoSEQ multiplex PCR; in TCRdb, only in-frame clones are kept and a portion is missing. The V and J calls and the clone size are those of that table, but D and trimming were determined from the DNA. The table has tens of thousands of clones, around four fifths seen once. Trimming cost V 2 bases and J 4 bases, with 8 bases left between them. Germline V gene data show CDR1 as SQVTM and CDR2 as ANQGSEA. The CDR3 has 12 residues. This chain uses TRBV29-1 with TRBJ1-2, with D tentatively TRBD1 (6 bases). Sequenced sample: peripheral blood. This sequence was found in a man aged 55 to 70 with active COVID-19. CDR3 protein: CSVEQGLYGYTF. The CDR3 DNA sequence: TGCAGCGTTGAACAGGGGCTCTATGGCTACACCTTC.